What follows are 2 T cell receptor beta chains derived from one specimen sequenced in a study of T cell changes during pregnancy in multiple sclerosis. TCRdb keeps only in-frame clones here, not all; method: immunoSEQ multiplex PCR. The sample consists of about 55,000 clones, 85% to 95% of them appearing once. Specimen: CD8+ T cells from peripheral blood mononuclear cells, collected in the third trimester of pregnancy. The receptors here all came from a female donor with multiple sclerosis, enrolled in a pregnancy study.

The chain recombines TRBV11-3 with TRBJ1-3; 9 bases fit TRBD1. V lost 5 bases, J lost 1 base, and 3 bases stayed unmatched. This CDR3 has 15 amino acids. Germline-derived CDR1 and CDR2 are SGHNT and YENEEA. CDR3 sequence: CASSQGTGSGNTIYF. CDR3 in DNA: TGTGCCAGCAGCCAAGGGACAGGGTCTGGAAACACCATATATTTT.

V gene TRBV27 combines with J gene TRBJ2-7; 10 bases fit TRBD2. Unmatched junction bases numbered 5, after V lost 6 bases and J lost 3 bases. Per the germline V gene, CDR1 is MNHEY and CDR2 is SMNVEV (reference sequence). The length of the CDR3 is 14 residues. This CDR3 is CASRVAGGYYEQYF. CDR3 DNA: TGTGCCAGCAGGGTAGCGGGAGGTTACTACGAGCAGTACTTC.